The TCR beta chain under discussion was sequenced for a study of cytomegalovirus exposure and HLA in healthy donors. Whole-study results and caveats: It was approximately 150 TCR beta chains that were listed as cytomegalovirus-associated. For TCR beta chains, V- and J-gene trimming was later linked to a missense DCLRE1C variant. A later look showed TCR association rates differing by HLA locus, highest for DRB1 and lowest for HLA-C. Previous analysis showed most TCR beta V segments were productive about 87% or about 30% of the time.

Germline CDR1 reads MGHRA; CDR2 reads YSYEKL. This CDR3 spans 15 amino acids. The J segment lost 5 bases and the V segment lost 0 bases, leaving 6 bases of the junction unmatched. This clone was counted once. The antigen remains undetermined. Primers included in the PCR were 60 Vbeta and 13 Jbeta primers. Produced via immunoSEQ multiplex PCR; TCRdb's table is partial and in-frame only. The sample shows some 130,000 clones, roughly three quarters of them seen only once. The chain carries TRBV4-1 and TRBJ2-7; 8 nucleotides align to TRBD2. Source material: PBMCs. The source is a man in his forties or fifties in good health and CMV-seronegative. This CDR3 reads CASSQDPAGDDEQYF. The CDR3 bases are TGCGCCAGCAGCCAAGATCCAGCGGGAGATGACGAGCAGTACTTC.